What follows describes a single T cell receptor (beta chain). Methods used by the authors: Reference gene primer amplification gave estimated nucleated cell counts. Profiling relied on immunoSEQ multiplex PCR, and the TCRdb table lists in-frame clones only, not all of them. The DNA was the basis for D and trimming; V, J and clone size are from that table. The top ten hold 11% of the sample, which has approximately 270,000 clones, 80% to 90% seen once. Germline V gives CDR1 SGHTA, CDR2 FQGNSA. Trimming removed 5 bases at V and 5 bases at J, with 14 bases between. The CDR3 contains 14 residues. This specimen belongs to a study of blood T cell repertoires in COVID-19. Study at large: Donors in the United States, Italy and Spain gave samples during acute or convalescent COVID-19. Sources were T cells, B-cell-depleted T cells, or PBMCs; the material itself was cDNA or gDNA.

The sequence was obtained from a woman in her sixties or seventies with acute or convalescent COVID-19. The chain couples TRBV7-2 to TRBJ2-3; D possibly corresponds to TRBD2 (5 bases). The sequenced sample consisted of peripheral blood. CDR3 in DNA: TGTGCCAGCAGCCGCCCAACTAGAGGAGATACGCAGTATTTT. The encoded protein is CASSRPTRGDTQYF.